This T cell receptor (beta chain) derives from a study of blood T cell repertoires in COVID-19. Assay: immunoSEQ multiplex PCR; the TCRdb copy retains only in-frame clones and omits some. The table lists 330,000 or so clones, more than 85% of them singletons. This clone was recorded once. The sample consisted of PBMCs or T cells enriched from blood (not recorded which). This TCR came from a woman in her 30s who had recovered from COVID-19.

CDR3 loop: CASSQSGGYNEQFF. Written as DNA, the CDR3 is TGTGCCAGCAGTCAAAGCGGGGGTTACAATGAGCAGTTCTTC. The genes are TRBV6-4 and TRBJ2-1; 8 nucleotides align to TRBD2. Germline-derived CDR1 and CDR2 are MRHNA and SNTAGT. The CDR3 runs to 14 residues. Unmatched junction bases numbered 4, after V lost 5 bases and J lost 4 bases.